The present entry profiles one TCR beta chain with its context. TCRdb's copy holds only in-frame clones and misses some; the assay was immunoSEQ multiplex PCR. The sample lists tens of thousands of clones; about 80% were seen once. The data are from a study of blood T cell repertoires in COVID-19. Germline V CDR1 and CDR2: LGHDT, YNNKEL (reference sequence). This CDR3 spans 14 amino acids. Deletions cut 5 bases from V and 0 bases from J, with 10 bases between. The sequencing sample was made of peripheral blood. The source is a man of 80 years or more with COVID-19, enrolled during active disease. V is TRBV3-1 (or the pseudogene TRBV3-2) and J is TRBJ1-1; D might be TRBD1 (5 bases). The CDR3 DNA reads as TGTGCCAGCAGCAGGCCGGGGGTGAACACTGAAGCTTTCTTT. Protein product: CASSRPGVNTEAFF.